This TCR beta chain was observed in a study of cytomegalovirus exposure and HLA in healthy donors. Study results and limitations: The study found most TCR sequences rare, yet found some public TCRs in many donors. Reported performance of the classifier showed diagnosis of cytomegalovirus status with high specificity and sensitivity.

The germline V and J ends were trimmed by 1 base and 2 bases, with 9 bases remaining between them. Germline assignment: CDR1 GTSNPN and CDR2 SVGIG (reference sequence). CDR3 length: 14 amino acids. Notes on this clone: Its antigen is not identified.

The table came from immunoSEQ multiplex PCR; TCRdb's copy has only in-frame clones and leaves some out. The repertoire has under 85,000 clones, roughly 94% of them found once; the top ten carry 2.5% to 3.5%. This chain joins TRBV30 and TRBJ1-5, with D possibly being TRBD1 (5 bases). Sequenced: PBMCs. This TCR derives from a young woman in good health and CMV-seropositive. The CDR3 loop is CAWSGGGGNQPQHF. In nucleotides, the CDR3 is TGTGCCTGGAGTGGGGGGGGAGGCAATCAGCCCCAGCATTTT.